The 31 T cell receptor beta chains below were found in one sample sequenced in a study of blood T cell repertoires in COVID-19. The data were produced by immunoSEQ multiplex PCR, yet TCRdb's version contains in-frame clones alone and is incomplete. The data show roughly 250,000 clones, nearly 85% seen once. The sequencing sample was made of peripheral blood. The receptors originated from a human donor in a cohort sampled during active COVID-19.

V and J are TRBV10-3 and TRBJ1-3; 8 positions match TRBD1. Trimming at V came to 5 bases and at J to 0 bases, leaving 3 bases not matched to a gene. The germline V gene has CDR1 ENHRY and CDR2 SYGVKD. CDR3 length equals 15 residues. Here the CDR3 DNA reads TGTGCCATCAGTAACAGGGGGGACTCTGGAAACACCATATATTTT. Protein: CAISNRGDSGNTIYF.

The gene calls are TRBV6-5 and TRBJ2-3; TRBD2 is a possible D gene (6 bases). Trimming removed 3 bases from V and 5 bases from J, with 12 bases in between. Germline lookup yields CDR1 MNHEY and CDR2 SVGAGI. This CDR3 comprises 14 residues. The CDR3 DNA follows: TGTGCCAGCAGTTATAGGGACTTTCTAGATACGCAGTATTTT. It translates to CASSYRDFLDTQYF.

This clone is a singleton in its sample. CDR3 amino acids: CASSYGQGGFSEQFF. CDR3 DNA: TGTGCCAGCAGTTACGGACAGGGCGGGTTCAGTGAGCAGTTCTTC. The gene calls are TRBV6-2 or TRBV6-3 and TRBJ2-1; 8 nucleotides align to TRBD1. Trimming took 2 bases from V and 9 from J; bases not matched to a gene: 9. In germline, CDR1 is MNHEY, CDR2 SVGEGT. The length of the CDR3 is 15 residues.

The chain uses TRBV5-4 and TRBJ1-2, with 9 bases matching TRBD1. The CDR3 has 15 residues. Trimming removed 0 bases from V and 2 bases from J; junction bases left unmatched: 2. Germline CDR1 reads SGHNT; CDR2 reads YYREEE (reference sequence). For the CDR3, the DNA is TGTGCCAGCAGCTTGGGGGGGACAGGGAACTATGGCTACACCTTC. Encoded protein: CASSLGGTGNYGYTF. Supplemented by reference TRBV5-4 and TRBJ1-2, the full variable domain reads ETGVTQSPTHLIKTRGQQVTLRCSSQSGHNTVSWYQQALGQGPQFIFQYYREEENGRGNFPPRFSGLQFPNYSSELNVNALELDDSALYLCASSLGGTGNYGYTFGSGTRLTVV.

The chain couples TRBV11-3 to TRBJ2-1; D is unclear. CDR3 length: 13 amino acids. In germline, CDR1 is SGHNT, CDR2 YENEEA. V was cut by 1 base and J by 13 bases, with 14 bases left in between. CDR3 region: CASSLGGEQLQFF. The CDR3, as DNA: TGTGCCAGCAGCTTAGGAGGCGAGCAGCTACAGTTCTTC.

DNA for the CDR3: TGTGCCATCAGTGCACGGACAGGGGGATCCTACGAGCAGTACTTC. Translated, it gives CAISARTGGSYEQYF. V is TRBV10-3 and J is TRBJ2-7; 10 nucleotides line up with TRBD1. V dropped 4 bases and J dropped 1; count of bases not matched to a gene: 4. Germline CDR1 and CDR2: ENHRY and SYGVKD. The CDR3 contains 15 residues.

J is TRBJ2-5 and V is TRBV29-1; maybe TRBD2 (5 bases). V was clipped by 2 bases and J by 5 bases, with 9 bases between them. The length of the CDR3 is 12 residues. The germline V gene encodes CDR1 SQVTM and CDR2 ANQGSEA. DNA of the CDR3: TGCAGCGTTGAACGGCGGGCGGAGACCCAGTACTTC. Translation: CSVERRAETQYF.

The V gene is TRBV19, the J gene TRBJ1-1; tentative D call: TRBD1 (5 bases). This CDR3 is built from 15 residues. Between the trimmed V and J ends, which lost 5 bases and 5 bases, there was a span of 18 bases. Looked up from germline, CDR1 is LNHDA and CDR2 is SQIVND (reference sequence). The CDR3 bases are TGTGCCAGTAGTCCCTCGGGGGGTCGAGGTACTGAAGCTTTCTTT. Its protein is CASSPSGGRGTEAFF.

CDR3 in amino acids: CASSGTGGFNEQYF. The CDR3 DNA reads TGCGCCAGCAGCGGGACAGGGGGCTTTAACGAGCAGTACTTC. The chain combines TRBV5-1 with TRBJ2-7; 12 bases align to TRBD1. Losses at the gene ends were 4 bases for V and 5 bases for J; bases not matched to a gene: 4. The germline V gene encodes CDR1 SGHRS and CDR2 YFSETQ. This CDR3 region has 14 residues.

The J gene is TRBJ2-7, the V gene TRBV6-5; D possibly corresponds to TRBD2 (6 bases). This CDR3 has 13 amino acids. V was trimmed by 6 bases and J by 6 bases, leaving 15 bases between them. Germline CDR1 is MNHEY and CDR2 is SVGAGI. Written as DNA, the CDR3 is TGTGCCAGCAGAGGGCCGGGGGACGGCGAGCAGTACTTC. Translated, it gives CASRGPGDGEQYF.

In nucleotides, the CDR3 is TGTGCCATCAGTGAGTCTCGGTCTTCCGGCTACACCTTC. This codes for CAISESRSSGYTF. The rearrangement uses TRBV10-3 and TRBJ1-2; D call uncertain. The V gene's germline CDR1 is ENHRY and CDR2 SYGVKD. The CDR3 is made up of 13 amino acids. V was shortened by 0 bases and J by 8 bases, with 10 bases between the two germline ends.

V is TRBV28 and J is TRBJ2-5; D is ambiguous. V was pared by 4 bases and J by 5 bases, with 14 bases between. Looked up from germline, CDR1 is MDHEN and CDR2 is SYDVKM. The CDR3 covers 14 residues. The CDR3 sequence is CASSSDPARETQYF. DNA for the CDR3: TGTGCCAGCAGTTCAGACCCGGCGAGGGAGACCCAGTACTTC.

This chain links TRBV6-5 with TRBJ2-2; D not resolved. The V gene lost 6 bases and the J gene lost 6 bases, with 11 bases spanning the gap. Looked up from germline, CDR1 is MNHEY and CDR2 is SVGAGI. This CDR3 contains 13 residues. The CDR3 protein is CASRRSAPGELFF. DNA for the CDR3: TGTGCCAGCAGACGGAGCGCCCCCGGGGAGCTGTTTTTT.

V gene TRBV7-9 combines with J gene TRBJ2-7; 8 nucleotides line up with TRBD1. The CDR3 consists of 11 residues. Per the germline V gene, CDR1 is SEHNR and CDR2 is FQNEAQ (reference sequence). The J segment lost 10 bases and the V segment lost 5 bases, leaving 4 bases of the junction unmatched. This chain's CDR3 is CASSPGQGQYF. CDR3 in DNA: TGTGCCAGCAGCCCAGGACAGGGACAGTACTTC.

This chain connects TRBV18 to TRBJ2-1, with 8 bases aligning to TRBD2. The germline V gene encodes CDR1 KGHSH and CDR2 LQKENI. J lost 5 bases, V lost 2 bases, and 5 bases had no gene match. The CDR3 is made up of 15 amino acids. The CDR3 DNA reads TGTGCCAGCTCACCAGTACTAGCGGCAAACAATGAGCAGTTCTTC. Residues: CASSPVLAANNEQFF.

The rearrangement links TRBV2 to TRBJ2-4, with 12 bases lining up with TRBD2. Germline loops: CDR1 SNHLY, CDR2 FYNNEI. J was trimmed by 1 base and V by 6 bases; bases with no gene match: 7. The CDR3 consists of 17 residues. CDR3 in DNA: TGTGCCAGCAGGTCGACTAGCGGGAGTCTCGCCAAAAACATTCAGTACTTC. This codes for CASRSTSGSLAKNIQYF.

The rearrangement joins TRBV7-2 to TRBJ1-5, with D possibly TRBD1 on 6 matching bases. V was trimmed by 1 base and J by 3 bases, leaving 13 bases between them. CDR3 length: 16 residues. Germline V lookup: CDR1 SGHTA, CDR2 FQGNSA. CDR3: CASSLGGQLNNQPQHF. Written as DNA, the CDR3 is TGTGCCAGCAGCTTAGGGGGGCAGCTGAACAATCAGCCCCAGCATTTT.

The rearrangement links TRBV4-1 to TRBJ2-7; 7 positions match TRBD2. In germline, CDR1 is MGHRA, CDR2 YSYEKL. The CDR3 is 15 amino acids. V shed 3 bases and J 2 bases; nucleotides not matched to a gene: 7. The CDR3 sequence is CASSHTLAAPYEQYF. CDR3 DNA: TGCGCCAGCAGCCACACCCTAGCGGCGCCCTACGAGCAGTACTTC.

The chain couples TRBV3-1 (or the pseudogene TRBV3-2) to TRBJ2-2; D is unresolved. The ends were cut back, 6 bases at V and 5 bases at J, with 4 bases in the middle. The CDR3 runs 11 residues. The germline V gene encodes CDR1 LGHDT and CDR2 YNNKEL (reference sequence). CDR3 region: CASSKTGELFF. CDR3 nucleotides: TGTGCCAGCAGTAAAACCGGGGAGCTGTTTTTT.

V and J are TRBV5-1 and TRBJ1-4; possible D gene TRBD1, 5 bases. This CDR3 comprises 15 residues. The V gene lost 4 bases and the J gene lost 0 bases, with 10 bases spanning the gap. The V gene's germline CDR1 is SGHRS and CDR2 YFSETQ. Here the CDR3 DNA reads TGCGCCAGCAGCCCGGGGGAAGCAACTAATGAAAAACTGTTTTTT. Translating gives CASSPGEATNEKLFF.

V is TRBV5-4 and J is TRBJ1-2; D is unresolved. V shed 4 bases and J shed 3 bases, with 16 bases lying between them. CDR3 size: 15 residues. The germline CDR1 and CDR2 sequences are SGHNT and YYREEE (reference sequence). This CDR3 is CASSIPIGRDYGYTF. The DNA for the CDR3 is TGTGCCAGCAGCATCCCCATTGGGAGGGACTATGGCTACACCTTC.

This rearrangement joins TRBV5-6 to TRBJ2-1; D is possibly TRBD2 (6 bases). The CDR3 consists of 13 residues. CDR1 is SGHDT, CDR2 YYEEEE, per germline. The germline V and J ends were trimmed by 3 bases and 8 bases, with 12 bases remaining between them. CDR3 DNA: TGTGCCAGCAGCTCCGGGAGTTTAGATGAGCAGTTCTTC. Its translation: CASSSGSLDEQFF.

This chain connects TRBV11-2 to TRBJ2-1; D might be TRBD2 (5 bases). Trimming pared 2 bases from V and 4 bases from J, leaving 9 bases between. CDR3 length equals 14 residues. The germline gives CDR1 SGHAT, CDR2 FQNNGV. In nucleotides, the CDR3 is TGTGCCAGCAGCTTACACAGCGGTTACAATGAGCAGTTCTTC. Translation: CASSLHSGYNEQFF.

V and J are TRBV2 and TRBJ2-7; maybe TRBD2 (6 bases). The CDR3 is 14 amino acids. V gave up 6 bases and J gave up 0 bases, with 12 bases separating them. Germline CDR1 reads SNHLY; CDR2 reads FYNNEI. CDR3: CASRTGLSSYEQYF. The CDR3 nucleotides are TGTGCCAGCAGGACGGGACTTAGCTCCTACGAGCAGTACTTC.

This clone was recorded only once. V gene TRBV27 combines with J gene TRBJ1-2, with 8 bases aligning to TRBD1. This CDR3 spans 15 amino acids. J was trimmed by 5 bases and V by 3 bases; bases with no gene match: 8. In germline, CDR1 is MNHEY, CDR2 SMNVEV (reference sequence). CDR3 in amino acids: CASSFKGNRGYGYTF. The CDR3 nucleotides are TGTGCCAGCAGTTTTAAAGGCAACAGGGGGTATGGCTACACCTTC.

The rearrangement links TRBV5-1 to TRBJ2-5, with a tentative D call TRBD2 (5 bases). Per the germline V gene, CDR1 is SGHRS and CDR2 is YFSETQ. The CDR3 sequence is 15 residues long. Trimming shortened V by 2 bases and J by 5 bases, and 16 bases separated the two germline ends. CDR3 region: CASSFTGIPGETQYF. For the CDR3, the DNA is TGCGCCAGCAGCTTCACCGGGATACCGGGGGAGACCCAGTACTTC.

This chain connects TRBV2 to TRBJ2-7, with unresolved D. Germline CDR1 and CDR2: SNHLY and FYNNEI. CDR3 length: 13 amino acids. The V end lost 8 bases, the J end lost 0 bases, and 11 bases lay between the germline ends. DNA for the CDR3: TGTGCCAGCGGGCTTTTAAGCTCCTACGAGCAGTACTTC. Translated: CASGLLSSYEQYF.

The chain combines TRBV6-5 with TRBJ2-3, with a possible D match to TRBD2 (6 bases). This CDR3 is 13 amino acids long. Per germline, CDR1 MNHEY and CDR2 SVGAGI. V lost 6 bases to trimming and J lost 5 bases, with 12 bases between them. This chain's CDR3 is CASSITGVDTQYF. As DNA, the CDR3 is TGTGCCAGCAGCATAACGGGGGTAGATACGCAGTATTTT.

This sequence joins TRBV25-1 and TRBJ2-1, with TRBD1 as a possible D gene (6 bases). Trimming removed 6 bases at V and 1 base at J, with 13 bases between. Germline V gene lookup returns CDR1 MGHDK and CDR2 SYGVNS. CDR3 length: 15 residues. The CDR3 region has the DNA TGTGCCAGCAGCCTACAGGGCTATTCCTACAATGAGCAGTTCTTC. This translates into CASSLQGYSYNEQFF. The whole variable domain, remainder taken from reference TRBV25-1 and TRBJ2-1, is EADIYQTPRYLVIGTGKKITLECSQTMGHDKMYWYQQDPGMELHLIHYSYGVNSTEKGDLSSESTVSRIRTEHFPLTLESARPSHTSQYLCASSLQGYSYNEQFFGPGTRLTVL.

The CDR3 spells CASSGSGLAGTETQYF. The CDR3 nucleotides are TGTGCCAGCAGTGGATCTGGACTAGCGGGGACCGAGACCCAGTACTTC. The gene calls are TRBV28 and TRBJ2-5; TRBD2 aligns across 12 bases. Germline V gene data show CDR1 as MDHEN and CDR2 as SYDVKM. J was trimmed by 5 bases and V by 5 bases; bases with no gene match: 9. The CDR3 loop spans 16 amino acids.

CDR3 loop: CSASPVVAGGANTGELFF. In nucleotides, the CDR3 is TGCAGTGCTAGTCCGGTCGTCGCGGGAGGCGCGAACACCGGGGAGCTGTTTTTT. This chain links TRBV20-1 with TRBJ2-2, with TRBD2 matching over 8 bases. V shed 3 bases and J 0 bases; nucleotides not matched to a gene: 12. The length of the CDR3 is 18 residues. The germline gives CDR1 DFQATT, CDR2 SNEGSKA (reference sequence).